This paragraph covers one T cell receptor (beta chain) sequence. The data were taken from a study of T cells in pancreatic ductal adenocarcinoma. Surgery without prior neoadjuvant therapy was the treatment of the selected pancreatic ductal adenocarcinoma patients. The protocol was immunoSEQ multiplex PCR, while the TCRdb copy is restricted to in-frame clones and leaves out a portion. The sample records about 100,000 clones, roughly 96% being singletons. Sequencing used PBMCs. The TCR originated in a human donor with pancreatic ductal adenocarcinoma.

CDR3 nucleotide sequence: TGCGCCAGCAGCCAAGATGGGCAGGGGGGCCGAATACAGTATTTT. Its protein product is CASSQDGQGGRIQYF. The rearrangement joins TRBV4-3 to TRBJ2-3, with D maybe TRBD1 (7 bases). This CDR3 is built from 15 residues. CDR1 and CDR2 from the germline V gene are LGHNA and YSLEER. Trimming took off 0 bases at V and 12 bases at J, with 19 bases between the two ends.